The clone carrying this T cell receptor beta chain was picked up a small number of times. This sample is part of a study of patients and donors after allogeneic stem cell transplantation. The CDR3 is 12 residues long. The trim removed 5 bases at V and 12 bases at J, leaving 7 bases unmatched. Germline V lookup: CDR1 SEHNR, CDR2 FQNEAQ (reference sequence). TCRdb redid the calling of the RT-PCR reads with MiXCR, one entry per CDR3 protein. The sample consists of 920,000 or so distinct CDR3 sequences, 18% of them appearing once. The sequence derives from a human donor who was either an allogeneic HSCT recipient or a stem cell or donor lymphocyte infusion donor (not recorded which). It is not recorded whose cells these are; they may come from a transplant donor. The sequenced material came from blood, either unsorted or a sorted T cell fraction (not recorded which). This chain links TRBV7-9 with TRBJ2-1, with 7 bases lining up with TRBD2. CDR3 sequence reads: CASSPPGGPQFF. Written as DNA, the CDR3 is TGTGCCAGCAGCCCCCCGGGAGGACCGCAGTTCTTC.